This T cell receptor (beta chain) was identified during a study of cytotoxic CD8 clonotypes in ibrutinib-treated CLL. Sequencing sought depths of 1 in 200,000 to 1 in 1 million T cells. Profiling relied on immunoSEQ multiplex PCR, and the TCRdb table lists in-frame clones only, not all of them. The table has about 140,000 clones, 65% to 85% seen once. CDR1 is MNHNY and CDR2 is SVGAGI in the germline V gene (reference sequence). The CDR3 has 15 residues. Trimming took 0 bases from V and 6 from J, leaving 11 bases between them. The gene calls are TRBV6-6 and TRBJ2-2; TRBD2 might be the D (5 bases). This TCR derives from a human donor with chronic lymphocytic leukemia. The source was PBMCs, collected after 36 months of ibrutinib treatment. The CDR3 loop reads CASSYSITRAGELFF. The CDR3 coding sequence is TGTGCCAGCAGTTACTCGATTACGAGGGCCGGGGAGCTGTTTTTT.